This T cell receptor beta chain was identified in a study of T cell responses to AZD1222 COVID-19 vaccine. Second doses were pooled across both intervals (about 4 or about 12 weeks). The CDR3 sequence is 14 residues long. Germline V gene data show CDR1 as SNHLY and CDR2 as FYNNEI. General observations from the study: Among the donors, most were white British and more were female, and clonal diversity was possibly underestimated.

Produced via immunoSEQ multiplex PCR; TCRdb's table is partial and in-frame only. The sample carries roughly 150,000 clones, approximately 92% recorded once. In regard to this clone: Its antigen is as yet unknown. The junction and the germline gene differ at one end; a read error may be behind it.

The receptor comes from an adult who received the AZD1222 COVID-19 vaccine. The rearrangement links TRBV2 to TRBJ1-1; D may be TRBD1 (6 bases). Here the sequenced sample was peripheral blood, taken 28 days after the second AZD1222 dose. The CDR3 loop reads CASSGGGAGTEAFF. DNA of the CDR3: TGTGCCAGTAGTGGGGGCGGGGCGGGGACTGAAGCTTTCTTT.